This TCR beta chain was recorded in a study of T cell repertoires in cytomegalovirus infection. Across the whole study: Matching HLA type, along with CMV infection, was indicated by public TCR beta signatures.

In the case of this clonotype: The target antigen is unknown.

TCRdb used MiXCR to reprocess the reads, holding one entry per CDR3 protein. Of around 320,000 distinct CDR3 sequences in the sample, 8% to 10% were seen once. V lost 5 bases and J lost 5, with 11 bases in between. The CDR3 spans 13 residues. Germline V gene data show CDR1 as SGHTA and CDR2 as FQGTGA. Study results and caveats: There were HLA-C-restricted CMV-specific TCR beta clonotypes dominating the ex vivo response.

This chain links TRBV7-3 with TRBJ2-3, with D unclear. The source of this sequence is a human donor in good health (CMV status not recorded). Some clones in this sample may be carry-over from other donors' samples. Input material: PBMCs. The CDR3 region is CASSPTTGDTQYF. Here the CDR3 DNA reads TGTGCCAGCAGCCCTACGACGGGAGATACGCAGTATTTT.